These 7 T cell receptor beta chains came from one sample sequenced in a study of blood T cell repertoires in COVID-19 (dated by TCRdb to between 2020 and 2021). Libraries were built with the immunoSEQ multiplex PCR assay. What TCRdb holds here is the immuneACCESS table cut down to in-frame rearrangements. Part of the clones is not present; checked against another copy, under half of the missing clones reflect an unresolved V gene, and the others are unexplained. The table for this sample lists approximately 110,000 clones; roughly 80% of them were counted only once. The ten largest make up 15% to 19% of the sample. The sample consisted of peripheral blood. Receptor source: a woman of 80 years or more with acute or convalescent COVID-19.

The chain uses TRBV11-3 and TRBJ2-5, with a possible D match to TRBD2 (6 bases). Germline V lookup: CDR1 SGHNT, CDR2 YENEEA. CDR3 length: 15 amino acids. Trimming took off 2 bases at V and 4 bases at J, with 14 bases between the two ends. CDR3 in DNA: TGTGCCAGCAGCTTAATTTCCCGGGGAGGAGAGACCCAGTACTTC. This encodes CASSLISRGGETQYF.

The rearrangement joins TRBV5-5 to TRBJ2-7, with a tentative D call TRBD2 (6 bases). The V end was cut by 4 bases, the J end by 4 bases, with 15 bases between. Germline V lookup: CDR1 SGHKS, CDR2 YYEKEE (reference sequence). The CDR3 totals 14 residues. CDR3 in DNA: TGTGCCAGCAGCCGGGAGCGAACAAGATACGAGCAGTACTTC. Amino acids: CASSRERTRYEQYF.

CDR3: CASSRDIRYGYTF. The CDR3 bases are TGTGCCAGCAGCCGGGACATCCGCTATGGCTACACCTTC. The rearrangement joins TRBV25-1 to TRBJ1-2, with D perhaps matching TRBD1 (6 bases). The CDR3 is 13 amino acids. Per the germline V gene, CDR1 is MGHDK and CDR2 is SYGVNS. V lost 6 bases to trimming and J lost 4 bases, with 12 bases between them.

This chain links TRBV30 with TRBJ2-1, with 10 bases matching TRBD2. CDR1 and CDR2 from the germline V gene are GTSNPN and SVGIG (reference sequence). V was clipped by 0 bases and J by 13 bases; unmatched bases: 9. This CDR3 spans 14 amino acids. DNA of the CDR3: TGTGCCTGGAGTGTCGCTACACTAGCGGGGTCCCAGTTCTTC. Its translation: CAWSVATLAGSQFF.

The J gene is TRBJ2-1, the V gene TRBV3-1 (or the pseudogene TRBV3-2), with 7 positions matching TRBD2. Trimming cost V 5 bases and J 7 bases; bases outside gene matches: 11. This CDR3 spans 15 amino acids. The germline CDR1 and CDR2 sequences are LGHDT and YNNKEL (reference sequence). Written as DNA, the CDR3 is TGTGCCAGCAGCTACGCGGGAGTTTACATTAATGAGCAGTTCTTC. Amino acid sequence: CASSYAGVYINEQFF.

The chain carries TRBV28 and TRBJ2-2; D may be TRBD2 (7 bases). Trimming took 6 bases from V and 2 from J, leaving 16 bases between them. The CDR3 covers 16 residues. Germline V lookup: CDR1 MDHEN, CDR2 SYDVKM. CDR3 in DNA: TGTGCCAGCAGCCGGGGCGGGGGCGGTAACACCGGGGAGCTGTTTTTT. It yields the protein CASSRGGGGNTGELFF.

The CDR3 DNA reads TGTGCCAGCAGCTTCCGTTCAGGGGGCGGGCACACCATATATTTT. Translating gives CASSFRSGGGHTIYF. This chain links TRBV5-4 with TRBJ1-3, with 8 positions matching TRBD1. Germline V gene data show CDR1 as SGHNT and CDR2 as YYREEE (reference sequence). V was clipped by 2 bases and J by 8 bases; unmatched bases: 9. The CDR3 sequence is 15 residues long.